This TCR beta chain was obtained from a study of T cells in Graves' hyperthyroidism and ophthalmopathy. RNA transcripts provided the source from which TCR beta CDR3 regions were amplified. The TCR CDR3 first-round RT-PCR relied on the HTBI primer set. TCRdb processed the multiplex PCR reads anew with MiXCR; each CDR3 protein has one entry. The repertoire holds roughly 800,000 distinct CDR3 sequences, with roughly 40% as singletons. The study excluded patients with uncontrolled infection, other autoimmune disease, pregnancy or lactation. Trimming cost V 10 bases and J 6 bases; bases outside gene matches: 16. Germline CDR1 reads LNHDA; CDR2 reads SQIVND (reference sequence). The CDR3 runs 15 residues.

This rearrangement joins TRBV19 to TRBJ1-1, with TRBD1 matching 8 bases. The origin of this receptor is a man aged 18 to 29 with Graves' hyperthyroidism. The material sequenced was blood. The CDR3 region has the DNA TGTGCCACACGTCTTCTCCCAGGGGGCGCCGCTGAAGCTTTCTTT. Its translation: CATRLLPGGAAEAFF.